This T cell receptor beta chain was identified during a study of T-cell memory formation after mild COVID-19. Germline assignment: CDR1 SGDLS and CDR2 YYNGEE. The V gene lost 4 bases and the J gene lost 1 base, with 6 bases spanning the gap. The CDR3 runs 14 residues. Constant-segment primers were used for 5'RACE, and the resulting TCR alpha and TCR beta cDNA libraries carried sample barcodes and UMIs. TCRdb passed the 5' RACE reads through MiXCR, listing each CDR3 protein once. This sample yields over 350,000 distinct CDR3 sequences, of which approximately 15% are seen a single time; 20% to 25% belongs to the top ten.

The gene calls are TRBV9 and TRBJ2-6, with D unresolved. Sequenced sample: PBMCs or a T cell subset sorted from them (not recorded which). This clonotype was sampled from a man aged 18 to 29 who had mild COVID-19 (a few samples of this study predate the infection). Cell type and time point are not known. The CDR3 region is CASSKGSGANVLTF. CDR3 sequence (DNA): TGTGCCAGCAGCAAAGGTTCTGGGGCCAACGTCCTGACTTTC. The full variable domain, its missing parts supplied by reference TRBV9 and TRBJ2-6, is DSGVTQTPKHLITATGQRVTLRCSPRSGDLSVYWYQQSLDQGLQFLIQYYNGEERAKGNILERFSAQQFPDLHSELNLSSLELGDSALYFCASSKGSGANVLTFGAGSRLTVL.